This entry lists 22 T cell receptor beta chains sequenced from one sample in a study of cytomegalovirus exposure and HLA in healthy donors. The PCR ran on 60 Vbeta and 13 Jbeta primers. Sequencing was performed with immunoSEQ multiplex PCR; in TCRdb, only in-frame clones are kept and a portion is missing. This listing includes 100,000 to 150,000 clones. Sample: PBMCs. The receptor source for this set is a man between 35 and 55 years old in good health and CMV-seronegative.

The chain uses TRBV9 and TRBJ1-3, with D perhaps matching TRBD1 (5 bases). Germline V gene data show CDR1 as SGDLS and CDR2 as YYNGEE. The CDR3 contains 16 residues. Trimming removed 3 bases from V and 0 bases from J, with 13 bases in between. The CDR3 protein is CASSGPDIPSGNTIYF. In DNA, the CDR3 is TGTGCCAGCAGCGGCCCGGACATACCCTCTGGAAACACCATATATTTT.

V is TRBV30 and J is TRBJ2-3; tentatively, D is TRBD2 (5 bases). Germline lookup yields CDR1 GTSNPN and CDR2 SVGIG (reference sequence). Trimming stripped 2 bases from V and 3 bases from J, with 6 bases between. The CDR3 totals 12 residues. The chain's CDR3 is CAWSPGTDTQYF. CDR3 nucleotide sequence: TGTGCCTGGAGTCCGGGGACAGATACGCAGTATTTT.

V gene TRBV27 combines with J gene TRBJ2-2, with D tentatively TRBD2 (6 bases). V shed 7 bases and J shed 6 bases, with 24 bases lying between them. The CDR3 contains 17 residues. The germline V gene encodes CDR1 MNHEY and CDR2 SMNVEV (reference sequence). CDR3 DNA: TGTGCCAGCACTCTAACCCCGGGACTTAATATCGCCGGGGAGCTGTTTTTT. Its translation: CASTLTPGLNIAGELFF.

The CDR3 spells CASSLEGRNEQYF. For the CDR3, the DNA is TGTGCCAGCAGCTTAGAGGGCAGGAACGAGCAGTACTTC. V and J are TRBV11-3 and TRBJ2-7; no reliable D call. This CDR3 region has 13 residues. Per germline, CDR1 SGHNT and CDR2 YENEEA. Trimming cost V 0 bases and J 5 bases, with 8 bases left between them.

The V and J genes are TRBV4-1 and TRBJ2-2; 8 bases match TRBD1. CDR1 and CDR2 from the germline V gene are MGHRA and YSYEKL. The ends lost 0 bases at V and 7 bases at J; junction bases unmatched: 10. The CDR3 has 17 residues. The CDR3 DNA reads TGCGCCAGCAGCCAAGAAGGACAGGGTGGGTTTGACGGGGAGCTGTTTTTT. This codes for CASSQEGQGGFDGELFF.

The chain joins TRBV7-2 to TRBJ1-5; D uncertain. Per germline, CDR1 SGHTA and CDR2 FQGNSA. This CDR3 region has 15 residues. V lost 3 bases, J lost 0 bases, and 9 bases lay in between. This CDR3 reads CASSFTEDSNQPQHF. CDR3 sequence (DNA): TGTGCCAGCAGCTTTACCGAGGATAGCAATCAGCCCCAGCATTTT.

The chain uses TRBV6-6 and TRBJ2-2; no clear D. The germline V and J ends were trimmed by 3 bases and 6 bases, with 5 bases remaining between them. CDR3 length: 12 amino acids. Germline assignment: CDR1 MNHNY and CDR2 SVGAGI (reference sequence). CDR3 loop: CASSYGPGELFF. CDR3 DNA sequence: TGTGCCAGCAGTTATGGCCCCGGGGAGCTGTTTTTT.

The V gene is TRBV7-6, the J gene TRBJ2-1; the D is unclear. This CDR3 has 13 residues. CDR1 is SGHVS, CDR2 FNYEAQ, per germline. V lost 5 bases, J lost 9 bases, and 14 bases lay in between. The CDR3 reads CASSLPPGIEQFF. The DNA for the CDR3 is TGTGCCAGCAGCCTCCCGCCAGGTATTGAGCAGTTCTTC.

The J gene is TRBJ2-1, the V gene TRBV18; 10 nucleotides match TRBD2. The germline CDR1 and CDR2 sequences are KGHSH and LQKENI. Losses at the gene ends were 3 bases for V and 4 bases for J; bases not matched to a gene: 3. The CDR3 consists of 15 residues. In DNA form, the CDR3 reads TGTGCCAGCTCACCCCTAGCGGGAGATTACAATGAGCAGTTCTTC. Its translation: CASSPLAGDYNEQFF.

The chain joins TRBV5-1 to TRBJ2-2; 12 nucleotides align to TRBD2. The length of the CDR3 is 19 residues. The J segment lost 0 bases and the V segment lost 1 base, leaving 7 bases of the junction unmatched. Germline lookup yields CDR1 SGHRS and CDR2 YFSETQ. In DNA form, the CDR3 reads TGCGCCAGCAGCTTGAGGGGACTAGCGGGCCTGGCGAACACCGGGGAGCTGTTTTTT. Translated, it gives CASSLRGLAGLANTGELFF.

The chain recombines TRBV28 with TRBJ2-1; 10 bases agree with TRBD2. CDR1 and CDR2 (germline): MDHEN, SYDVKM. The V segment lost 7 bases and the J segment 8 bases; nucleotides outside the gene matches: 14. The CDR3 has 16 amino acids. The CDR3 protein is CASTEPSGRALDEQFF. CDR3 nucleotides: TGTGCCAGCACCGAACCAAGCGGGAGGGCCCTCGATGAGCAGTTCTTC.

The rearrangement links TRBV10-3 to TRBJ2-1; 11 positions match TRBD2. The CDR3 extends over 15 amino acids. The junction had 6 bases not matched to a gene; V was cut back by 4 bases and J by 7 bases. Germline V gene sequence: CDR1 ENHRY, CDR2 SYGVKD. CDR3 loop: CAISVLAGARNEQFF. The CDR3 region has the DNA TGTGCCATCAGTGTACTAGCGGGGGCGAGGAATGAGCAGTTCTTC.

With respect to this clone: This same CDR3 is encoded by further DNA sequences in the sample. J is TRBJ2-3 and V is TRBV5-1; 8 nucleotides agree with TRBD2. Germline loops: CDR1 SGHRS, CDR2 YFSETQ. With V trimmed by 1 base and J by 4 bases, 5 bases remained unmatched. This CDR3 region has 15 residues. The CDR3: CASSLSGSRADTQYF. CDR3 in DNA: TGCGCCAGCAGCTTGAGCGGGAGTAGAGCAGATACGCAGTATTTT.

This chain links TRBV6-5 with TRBJ1-1, with 10 bases aligning to TRBD1. Trimming cost V 7 bases and J 5 bases; bases outside gene matches: 7. CDR3 length equals 14 residues. Germline lookup yields CDR1 MNHEY and CDR2 SVGAGI. The CDR3 loop is CASIRDRGGTEAFF. The CDR3 DNA is TGTGCCAGCATCAGGGACAGGGGTGGGACTGAAGCTTTCTTT.

The chain joins TRBV10-3 to TRBJ2-7, with unresolved D. Germline assignment: CDR1 ENHRY and CDR2 SYGVKD. The CDR3 has 12 residues. The V gene lost 2 bases and the J gene lost 3 bases, with 5 bases spanning the gap. CDR3 residues: CAISETSYEQYF. CDR3 nucleotides: TGTGCCATCAGTGAGACCAGCTACGAGCAGTACTTC.

The rearrangement links TRBV5-1 to TRBJ1-2; TRBD1 is a possible D gene (6 bases). V was cut by 4 bases and J by 5 bases, with 24 bases left in between. Germline assignment: CDR1 SGHRS and CDR2 YFSETQ. The CDR3 is made up of 17 amino acids. The chain's CDR3 is CASSSGQKGGSLYGYTF. CDR3 coding DNA: TGCGCCAGCAGCAGCGGACAGAAGGGCGGCAGCCTGTATGGCTACACCTTC.

With regard to this clone: One end of the junction is discordant with germline, which a read error may explain. The chain is built from TRBV7-9 and TRBJ2-1, with D possibly TRBD2 on 6 matching bases. CDR3 length: 11 residues. The germline V gene encodes CDR1 SEHNR and CDR2 FQNEAQ (reference sequence). Written as DNA, the CDR3 is TGTGCCAGCAGCTTAGATCGGGAGCATTTCTTC. Protein product: CASSLDREHFF.

The rearrangement joins TRBV5-1 to TRBJ1-3; D ambiguous. V lost 1 base to trimming and J lost 0 bases, with 20 bases between them. This CDR3 has 19 residues. The germline V gene has CDR1 SGHRS and CDR2 YFSETQ. Written as DNA, the CDR3 is TGCGCCAGCAGCTTGCAAACTCCGACGAAAGCGAGCTCTGGAAACACCATATATTTT. This encodes CASSLQTPTKASSGNTIYF. Looking up the rest from reference TRBV5-1 and TRBJ1-3 gives the full variable domain: KAGVTQTPRYLIKTRGQQVTLSCSPISGHRSVSWYQQTPGQGLQFLFEYFSETQRNKGNFPGRFSGRQFSNSRSEMNVSTLELGDSALYLCASSLQTPTKASSGNTIYFGEGSWLTVV.

The chain couples TRBV7-2 to TRBJ1-2, with 10 nucleotides matching TRBD1. There are 17 residues in the CDR3. In germline, CDR1 is SGHTA, CDR2 FQGNSA. Germline trimming cut 1 base from V and 2 bases from J; bases unmatched to any gene: 7. The CDR3 DNA is TGTGCCAGCAGCTTAGGTCCGCGACAGGGGGCGAACTATGGCTACACCTTC. It translates to CASSLGPRQGANYGYTF.

The genes are TRBV10-3 and TRBJ1-5; weak D call: TRBD1 (5 bases). CDR1 and CDR2 from the germline V gene are ENHRY and SYGVKD. Trimming left V 3 bases short and J 7 bases short, with 19 bases between. The CDR3 has 16 residues. The CDR3 DNA sequence: TGTGCCATCAGTGACTCCGGAAACAGGTTAGGACAGCCCCAGCATTTT. As protein: CAISDSGNRLGQPQHF.

The chain couples TRBV18 to TRBJ2-7; 9 positions agree with TRBD1. Germline V gene data show CDR1 as KGHSH and CDR2 as LQKENI. The CDR3 extends over 22 amino acids. Trimming cost V 2 bases and J 0 bases; bases outside gene matches: 23. CDR3: CASSPFPGQGSSHPPVSYEQYF. CDR3 bases: TGTGCCAGCTCACCATTTCCGGGACAGGGATCCTCTCATCCTCCCGTCTCCTACGAGCAGTACTTC.

The V gene is TRBV25-1, the J gene TRBJ2-1, with a weak D call TRBD1 (6 bases). This CDR3 region has 14 residues. V was shortened by 3 bases and J by 3 bases, with 9 bases between the two germline ends. The germline V gene encodes CDR1 MGHDK and CDR2 SYGVNS. CDR3: CASSDRGDYNEQFF. The CDR3 nucleotides read TGTGCCAGCAGTGACAGGGGAGACTACAATGAGCAGTTCTTC.